One T cell receptor beta chain is described in this entry. This entry is derived from a study of shared clonotypes between healthy human individuals. Whole-study context: The plates for each donor numbered three CD4 naive, three CD4 memory, two CD8 naive and one CD8 memory.

The CDR3 contains 14 residues. CDR1 is SGHAT, CDR2 FQNNGV, per germline. V was pared by 0 bases and J by 6 bases, with 9 bases between. Those who donated, Caucasian adults without exception, all lived in Nashville, Tennessee. Deep-level settings were used for running the assay. Method: immunoSEQ multiplex PCR; TCRdb's copy keeps in-frame clones and lacks some. The profile shows about 960,000 clones, 76% of them singletons. Sequencing used memory CD4+ T cells sorted from blood. As for subset: CD45RA-negative fraction. This receptor was taken from a man aged 18-30 years in good health. This chain connects TRBV11-2 to TRBJ1-5; D is unresolved. The CDR3 protein is CASSLDLAVQPQHF. Here the CDR3 DNA reads TGTGCCAGCAGCTTAGATCTGGCGGTTCAGCCCCAGCATTTT.